These 11 T cell receptor beta chains share one sample of origin, sequenced in a study of human T cells and chemical hapten exposure. From the RACE reads, TCRdb called clonotypes with MiXCR, one entry per CDR3 protein. The top ten clones hold 7.5% to 8.5% of a sample with about 340,000 distinct CDR3 sequences, around 7% of them seen once. Stated time point: patch test 1, 2 weeks after DPC sensitization. The treatment is: therapeutic diphenylcyclopropenone sensitization with weekly scalp DPC. Source: whole blood, taken in connection with sensitization to the hapten diphenylcyclopropenone (DPC). The source is a woman aged 18 to 35 with alopecia areata. Some clones in this sample may be carry-over from other donors' samples.

This clonotype was detected once. The conserved phenylalanine or tryptophan normally closing the CDR3 is absent here, so this likely arose from a read error. Here the CDR3 DNA reads TGTGCCAGCCGCGGGGCCTACAATGAGCAGTTCTTG. Translating gives CASRGAYNEQFL. This chain joins TRBV27 and TRBJ2-1, with D perhaps matching TRBD2 (6 bases). Germline V gene lookup returns CDR1 MNHEY and CDR2 SMNVEV (reference sequence). V lost 8 bases and J 2 bases, leaving 7 bases between the germline ends. CDR3 length: 12 amino acids.

This clonotype was picked up a small number of times. The chain uses TRBV9 and TRBJ2-2; no clear D gene. The V gene lost 0 bases and the J gene lost 2 bases, with 8 bases spanning the gap. Germline V lookup: CDR1 SGDLS, CDR2 YYNGEE. The CDR3 has 15 residues. CDR3 coding DNA: TGTGCCAGCAGCGTAGTGGAGATCAACACCGGGGAGCTGTTTTTT. Encoded protein: CASSVVEINTGELFF.

This clonotype was found many times. The V gene is TRBV20-1, the J gene TRBJ2-3; 9 bases agree with TRBD2. The CDR3 length is 11 residues. CDR1 is DFQATT and CDR2 is SNEGSKA in the germline V gene (reference sequence). DNA of the CDR3: TGCCAGGGTAGCGGGGGCCTCACGCAGTATTTT. Protein sequence: CQGSGGLTQYF.

This clonotype was observed a few times. This chain connects TRBV5-1 to TRBJ1-5; 8 bases are shared with TRBD1. The CDR3 covers 14 residues. Looked up from germline, CDR1 is SGHRS and CDR2 is YFSETQ. After removal of 4 bases from V and 7 bases from J, the junction contained 7 bases not matched to a gene. The CDR3 protein is CASSEGQADQPQHF. The CDR3 DNA sequence: TGCGCCAGCAGCGAGGGACAGGCGGACCAGCCCCAGCATTTT.

This rearrangement joins TRBV2 to TRBJ1-3; D call uncertain. CDR1 and CDR2 from the germline V gene are SNHLY and FYNNEI. The CDR3 extends over 14 amino acids. Trimming shortened V by 6 bases and J by 0 bases, and 9 bases separated the two germline ends. The CDR3 DNA reads as TGTGCCAGCAGCAGGACGGTCTCTGGAAACACCATATATTTT. Translating gives CASSRTVSGNTIYF.

J is TRBJ2-7 and V is TRBV11-1; no clear D gene. Germline V lookup: CDR1 SGHAT, CDR2 FQDESV (reference sequence). CDR3 size: 13 residues. V shed 6 bases and J shed 7 bases, with 16 bases lying between them. The CDR3 here is CASSDTSLGEQYF. The CDR3 DNA follows: TGTGCCAGCAGTGACACTTCTCTTGGGGAGCAGTACTTC.

This clonotype was seen more than once but under ten times. This chain joins TRBV25-1 and TRBJ2-3, with TRBD1 identical over 7 bases. Trimming cost V 8 bases and J 4 bases; bases outside gene matches: 6. Germline CDR1 is MGHDK and CDR2 is SYGVNS. The CDR3 contains 13 residues. CDR3 loop: CASGQTGSDTQYF. Written as DNA, the CDR3 is TGTGCCAGCGGGCAGACAGGGTCAGATACGCAGTATTTT.

This clonotype appeared a few times. The chain uses TRBV20-1 and TRBJ2-7, with 8 nucleotides matching TRBD2. V was pared by 6 bases and J by 0 bases, with 10 bases of the junction left unmatched. This CDR3 has 15 amino acids. Germline CDR1 and CDR2: DFQATT and SNEGSKA (reference sequence). The DNA of the CDR3 is TGCAGTGCACTGAGAGCGGGGGCCATCTCCTACGAGCAGTACTTC. It yields the protein CSALRAGAISYEQYF.

This clonotype was seen more than once but under ten times. The V call is TRBV27, the J call TRBJ1-2; TRBD1 agrees at 9 bases. Per the germline V gene, CDR1 is MNHEY and CDR2 is SMNVEV (reference sequence). The J segment lost 8 bases and the V segment lost 6 bases, leaving 10 bases of the junction unmatched. This CDR3 spans 14 amino acids. The CDR3 region has the DNA TGTGCCAGCAGCCTGGGACAGGGAATCTTCGGCTACACCTTC. Amino acid sequence: CASSLGQGIFGYTF.

This clonotype was counted only a few times. V gene TRBV12-3 or TRBV12-4 combines with J gene TRBJ2-3, with no clear D. Trimming stripped 5 bases from V and 0 bases from J, with 12 bases between. The CDR3 length is 15 residues. The chain's CDR3 is CASSLTFLSTDTQYF. In nucleotides, the CDR3 is TGTGCCAGCAGTCTCACTTTTCTTAGCACAGATACGCAGTATTTT.

This clonotype showed up many times. The gene calls are TRBV29-1 and TRBJ1-2; D is unresolved. Trimming cost V 4 bases and J 0 bases, with 15 bases left between them. The CDR3 loop spans 15 amino acids. Germline values: CDR1 SQVTM, CDR2 ANQGSEA. In nucleotides, the CDR3 is TGCAGCGTTGGAGAAGGCGGGCCGACTAACTATGGCTACACCTTC. Translated: CSVGEGGPTNYGYTF.